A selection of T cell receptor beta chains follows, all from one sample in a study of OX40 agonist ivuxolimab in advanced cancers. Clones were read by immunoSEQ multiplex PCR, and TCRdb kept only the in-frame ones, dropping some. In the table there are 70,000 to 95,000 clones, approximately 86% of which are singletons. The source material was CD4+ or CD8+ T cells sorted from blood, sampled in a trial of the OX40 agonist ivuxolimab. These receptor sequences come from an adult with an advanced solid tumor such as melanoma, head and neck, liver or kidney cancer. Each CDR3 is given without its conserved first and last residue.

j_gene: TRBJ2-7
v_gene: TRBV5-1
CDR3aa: ASSLVSGRTSDEQY

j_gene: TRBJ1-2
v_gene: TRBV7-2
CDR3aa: ASSLDRYSTSSYT

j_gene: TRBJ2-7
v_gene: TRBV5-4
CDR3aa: ASSLGPEQY

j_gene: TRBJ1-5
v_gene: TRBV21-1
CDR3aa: ASSKRGVGNQPQH

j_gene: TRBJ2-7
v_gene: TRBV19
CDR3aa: ASRSSSYEQY

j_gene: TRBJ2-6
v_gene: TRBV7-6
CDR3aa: ASSLRPGGLSGANVLT

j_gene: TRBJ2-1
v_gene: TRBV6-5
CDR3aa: ASNLLGGTTNEQF

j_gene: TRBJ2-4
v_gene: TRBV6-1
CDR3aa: ASNPSGSKNIQY

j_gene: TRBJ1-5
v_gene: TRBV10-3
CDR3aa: AISDSRTGADQPQH

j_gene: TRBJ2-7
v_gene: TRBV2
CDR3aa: ASKEDGFYEQY

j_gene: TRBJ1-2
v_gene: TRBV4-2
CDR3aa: ASSQFGESYGYT

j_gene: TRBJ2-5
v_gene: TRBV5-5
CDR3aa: ASSFETGVETQY

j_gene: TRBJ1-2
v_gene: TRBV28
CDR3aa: ASEGQGYGYT

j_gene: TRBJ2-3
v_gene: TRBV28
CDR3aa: ASSRGSYTQY

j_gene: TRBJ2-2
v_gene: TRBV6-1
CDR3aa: ASSDQAGVAGELF

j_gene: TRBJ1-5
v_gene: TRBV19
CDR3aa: ASRAGGLNQPQH

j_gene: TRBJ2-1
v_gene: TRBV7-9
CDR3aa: ASSSFFLAGGRYNEQF

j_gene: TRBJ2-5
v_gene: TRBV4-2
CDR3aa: ASSQVVGGRELTQY

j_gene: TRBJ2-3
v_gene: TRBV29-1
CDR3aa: SPLRSTDTQY

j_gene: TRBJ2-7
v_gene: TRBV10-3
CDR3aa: AISERGRDEQY